The 6 T cell receptor beta chains below were found in one sample sequenced in a study of T cells in localized non-small cell lung cancer. Data came from immunoSEQ multiplex PCR; TCRdb stores just in-frame clones and leaves some out. The table shows 25,000 to 30,000 clones, with approximately 90% occurring only once. The sample was peripheral blood mononuclear cells, taken before any cancer treatment. These receptor sequences come from a woman aged 35 to 69 with stage III lung adenocarcinoma.

This clone was seen only a few times. J is TRBJ2-7 and V is TRBV9; TRBD1 agrees at 7 bases. With 0 bases clipped from V and 2 bases from J, the junction kept 2 bases outside the gene matches. The CDR3 length is 14 residues. The germline V gene encodes CDR1 SGDLS and CDR2 YYNGEE. Written as DNA, the CDR3 is TGTGCCAGCAGCGTAGAGGACAGGACCTACGAGCAGTACTTC. It codes for CASSVEDRTYEQYF.

J is TRBJ2-5 and V is TRBV18; D is undetermined. The CDR3 is 13 residues long. Trimming stripped 3 bases from V and 1 base from J, with 6 bases between. Germline CDR1 and CDR2: KGHSH and LQKENI. CDR3 nucleotides: TGTGCCAGCTCACCGTACACCCAAGAGACCCAGTACTTC. Protein product: CASSPYTQETQYF.

The rearrangement links TRBV4-1 to TRBJ1-1; D is uncertain. The CDR3 totals 13 residues. The germline V and J ends were trimmed by 0 bases and 2 bases, with 4 bases remaining between them. Germline CDR1 is MGHRA and CDR2 is YSYEKL. DNA for the CDR3: TGCGCCAGCAGCCAAGAAGTCAACACTGAAGCTTTCTTT. It is translated as CASSQEVNTEAFF.

This chain uses TRBV2 with TRBJ1-1; D perhaps matches TRBD1 (5 bases). The CDR3 consists of 16 residues. Germline CDR1 is SNHLY and CDR2 is FYNNEI. Trimming shortened V by 6 bases and J by 1 base, and 18 bases separated the two germline ends. CDR3 sequence: CASSAGTQIANTEAFF. CDR3 DNA: TGTGCCAGCAGCGCCGGGACCCAAATAGCGAACACTGAAGCTTTCTTT.

This chain connects TRBV28 to TRBJ2-6; D not resolved. V lost 2 bases and J lost 2, with 7 bases in between. The germline V gene has CDR1 MDHEN and CDR2 SYDVKM. This CDR3 has 15 amino acids. The CDR3 coding sequence is TGTGCCAGCAGTTTAAAGGTGACTGGGGCCAACGTCCTGACTTTC. It translates to CASSLKVTGANVLTF.

V usage is TRBV5-1 and J usage is TRBJ2-7; D is uncertain. The CDR3 totals 13 residues. The V and J ends lost 1 base and 2 bases respectively, with 7 bases between them. CDR1 is SGHRS, CDR2 YFSETQ, per germline. CDR3 sequence: CASSLTSAYEQYF. The DNA of the CDR3 is TGCGCCAGCAGCTTGACATCGGCCTACGAGCAGTACTTC.